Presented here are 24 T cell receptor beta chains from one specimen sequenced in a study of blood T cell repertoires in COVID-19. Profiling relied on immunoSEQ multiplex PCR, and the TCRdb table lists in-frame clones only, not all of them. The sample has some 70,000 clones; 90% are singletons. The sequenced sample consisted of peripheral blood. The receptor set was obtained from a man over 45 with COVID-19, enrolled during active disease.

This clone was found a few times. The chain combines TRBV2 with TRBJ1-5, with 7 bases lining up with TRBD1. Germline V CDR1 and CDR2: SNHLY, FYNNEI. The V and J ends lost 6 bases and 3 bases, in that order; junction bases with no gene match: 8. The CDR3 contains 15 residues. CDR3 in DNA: TGTGCCAGCAGAAGGGACAGCTATAACAATCAGCCCCAGCATTTT. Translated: CASRRDSYNNQPQHF.

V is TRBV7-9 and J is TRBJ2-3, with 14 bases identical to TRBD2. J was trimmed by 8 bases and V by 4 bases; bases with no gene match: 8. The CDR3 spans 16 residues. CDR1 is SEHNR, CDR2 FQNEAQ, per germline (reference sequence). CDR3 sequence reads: CASSSETSGRASTQYF. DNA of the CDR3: TGTGCCAGCAGCTCTGAGACTAGCGGGAGGGCCAGTACGCAGTATTTT.

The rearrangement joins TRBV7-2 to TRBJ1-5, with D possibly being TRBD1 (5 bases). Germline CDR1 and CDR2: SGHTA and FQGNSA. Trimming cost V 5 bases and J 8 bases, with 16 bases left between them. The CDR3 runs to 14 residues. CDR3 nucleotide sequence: TGTGCCAGCAGCACGGAATGGGGGGGGAAGCCCCAGCATTTT. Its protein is CASSTEWGGKPQHF.

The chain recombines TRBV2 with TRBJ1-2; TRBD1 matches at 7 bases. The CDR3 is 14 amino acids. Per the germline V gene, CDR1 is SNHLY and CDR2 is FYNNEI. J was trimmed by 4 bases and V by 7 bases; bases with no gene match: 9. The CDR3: CASILTGRSYGYTF. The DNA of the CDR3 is TGTGCCAGCATCCTGACAGGGCGAAGCTATGGCTACACCTTC.

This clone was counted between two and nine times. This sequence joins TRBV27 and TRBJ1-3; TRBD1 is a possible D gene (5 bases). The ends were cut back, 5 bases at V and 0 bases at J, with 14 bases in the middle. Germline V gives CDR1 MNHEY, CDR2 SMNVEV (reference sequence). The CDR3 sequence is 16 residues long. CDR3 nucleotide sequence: TGTGCCAGCAGTCCTAGGGCAGGGTACTCTGGAAACACCATATATTTT. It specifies CASSPRAGYSGNTIYF.

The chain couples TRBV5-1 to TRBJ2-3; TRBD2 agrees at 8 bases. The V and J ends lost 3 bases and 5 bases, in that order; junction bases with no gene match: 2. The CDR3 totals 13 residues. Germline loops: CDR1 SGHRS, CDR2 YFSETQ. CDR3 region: CASSSLAGDTQYF. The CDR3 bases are TGCGCCAGCAGCTCGCTAGCGGGAGATACGCAGTATTTT.

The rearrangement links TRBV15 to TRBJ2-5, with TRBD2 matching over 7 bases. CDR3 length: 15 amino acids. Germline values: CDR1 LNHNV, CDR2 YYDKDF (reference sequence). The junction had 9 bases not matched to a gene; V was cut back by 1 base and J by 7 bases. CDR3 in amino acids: CATSRAGTTIGTQYF. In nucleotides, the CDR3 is TGTGCCACCAGCAGAGCCGGGACTACAATCGGGACCCAGTACTTC. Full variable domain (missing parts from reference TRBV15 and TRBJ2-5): DAMVIQNPRYQVTQFGKPVTLSCSQTLNHNVMYWYQQKSSQAPKLLFHYYDKDFNNEADTPDNFQSRRPNTSFCFLDIRSPGLGDTAMYLCATSRAGTTIGTQYFGPGTRLLVL.

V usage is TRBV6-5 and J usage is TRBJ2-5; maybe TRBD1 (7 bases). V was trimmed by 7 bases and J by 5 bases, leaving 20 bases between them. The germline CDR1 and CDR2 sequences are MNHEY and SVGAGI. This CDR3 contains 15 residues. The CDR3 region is CASNSEGAGGETQYF. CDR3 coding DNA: TGTGCCAGCAACTCCGAGGGGGCAGGGGGGGAGACCCAGTACTTC.

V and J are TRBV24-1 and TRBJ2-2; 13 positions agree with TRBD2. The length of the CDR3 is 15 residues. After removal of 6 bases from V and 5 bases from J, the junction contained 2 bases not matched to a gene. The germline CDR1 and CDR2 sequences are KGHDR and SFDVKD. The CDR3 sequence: CATSPGLAGTGELFF. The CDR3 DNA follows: TGTGCCACCAGTCCGGGACTAGCGGGAACCGGGGAGCTGTTTTTT.

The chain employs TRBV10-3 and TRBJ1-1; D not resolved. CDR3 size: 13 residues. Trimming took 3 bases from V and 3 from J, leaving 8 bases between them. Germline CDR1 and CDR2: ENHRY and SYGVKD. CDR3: CAISDRRDTEAFF. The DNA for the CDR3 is TGTGCCATCAGTGATAGGAGGGACACTGAAGCTTTCTTT.

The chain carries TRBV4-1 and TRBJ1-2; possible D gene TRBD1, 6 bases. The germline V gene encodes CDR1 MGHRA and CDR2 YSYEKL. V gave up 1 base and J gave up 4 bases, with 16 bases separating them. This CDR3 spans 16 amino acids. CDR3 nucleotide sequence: TGCGCCAGCAGCCAAGGGACAGACATCGATATCTATGGCTACACCTTC. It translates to CASSQGTDIDIYGYTF.

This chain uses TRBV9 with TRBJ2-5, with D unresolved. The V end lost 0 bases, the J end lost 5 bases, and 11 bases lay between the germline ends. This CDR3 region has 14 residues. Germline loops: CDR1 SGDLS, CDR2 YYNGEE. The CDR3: CASSVADLRETQYF. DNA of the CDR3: TGTGCCAGCAGCGTAGCAGACTTGAGGGAGACCCAGTACTTC.

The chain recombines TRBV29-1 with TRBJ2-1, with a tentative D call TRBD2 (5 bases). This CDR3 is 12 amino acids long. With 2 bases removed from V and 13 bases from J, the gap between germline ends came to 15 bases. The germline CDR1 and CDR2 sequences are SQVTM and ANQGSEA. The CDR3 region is CSVEMTIDKQFF. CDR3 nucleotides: TGCAGCGTTGAAATGACTATAGATAAACAGTTCTTC.

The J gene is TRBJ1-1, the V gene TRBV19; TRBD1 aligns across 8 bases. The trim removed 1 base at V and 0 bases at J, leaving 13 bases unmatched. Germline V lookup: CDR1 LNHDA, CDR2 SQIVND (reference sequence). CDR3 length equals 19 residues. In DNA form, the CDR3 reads TGTGCCAGTAGTATAGTAACCCTATGGCGACAGGGGATGAACACTGAAGCTTTCTTT. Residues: CASSIVTLWRQGMNTEAFF.

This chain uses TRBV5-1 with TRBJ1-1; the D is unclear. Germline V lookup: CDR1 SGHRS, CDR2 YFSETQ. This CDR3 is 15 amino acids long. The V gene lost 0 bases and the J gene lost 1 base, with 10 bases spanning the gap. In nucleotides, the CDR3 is TGCGCCAGCAGCTTGGGGGCTGGGCAGAACACTGAAGCTTTCTTT. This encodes CASSLGAGQNTEAFF. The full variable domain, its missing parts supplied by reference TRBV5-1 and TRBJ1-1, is KAGVTQTPRYLIKTRGQQVTLSCSPISGHRSVSWYQQTPGQGLQFLFEYFSETQRNKGNFPGRFSGRQFSNSRSEMNVSTLELGDSALYLCASSLGAGQNTEAFFGQGTRLTVV.

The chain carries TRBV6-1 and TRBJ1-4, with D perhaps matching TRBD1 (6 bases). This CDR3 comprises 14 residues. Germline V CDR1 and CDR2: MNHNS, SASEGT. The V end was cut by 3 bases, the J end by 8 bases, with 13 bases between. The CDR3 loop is CASSDIRGWEKLFF. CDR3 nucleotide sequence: TGTGCCAGCAGTGATATCAGGGGCTGGGAAAAACTGTTTTTT.

In DNA, the CDR3 is TGTGCCATCACGGGAGCAGGGAGCTCCTACAATGAGCAGTTCTTC. Protein product: CAITGAGSSYNEQFF. The rearrangement joins TRBV10-3 to TRBJ2-1, with D possibly TRBD2 on 6 matching bases. Germline assignment: CDR1 ENHRY and CDR2 SYGVKD. The CDR3 contains 15 residues. The V gene lost 7 bases and the J gene lost 0 bases, with 13 bases spanning the gap.

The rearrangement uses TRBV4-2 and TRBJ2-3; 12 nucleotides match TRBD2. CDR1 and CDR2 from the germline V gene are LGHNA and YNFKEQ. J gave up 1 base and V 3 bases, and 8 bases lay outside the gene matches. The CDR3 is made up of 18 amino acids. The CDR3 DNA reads TGTGCCAGCAGCCAGAAAGGACTAGCGGGAATAGGCACAGATACGCAGTATTTT. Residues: CASSQKGLAGIGTDTQYF.

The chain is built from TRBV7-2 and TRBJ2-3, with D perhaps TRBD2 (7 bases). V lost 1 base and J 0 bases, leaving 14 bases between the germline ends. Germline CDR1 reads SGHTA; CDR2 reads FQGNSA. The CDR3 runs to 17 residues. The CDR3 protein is CASSLVGRGASTDTQYF. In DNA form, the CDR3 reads TGTGCCAGCAGCTTAGTCGGCCGGGGGGCGAGCACAGATACGCAGTATTTT.

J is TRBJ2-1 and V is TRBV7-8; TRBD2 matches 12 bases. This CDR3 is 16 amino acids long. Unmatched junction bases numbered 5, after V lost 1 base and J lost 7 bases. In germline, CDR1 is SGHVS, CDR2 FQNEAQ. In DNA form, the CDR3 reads TGTGCCAGCAGCTTAGAAGGGCTAGCGGGAGGGAATGAGCAGTTCTTC. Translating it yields CASSLEGLAGGNEQFF.

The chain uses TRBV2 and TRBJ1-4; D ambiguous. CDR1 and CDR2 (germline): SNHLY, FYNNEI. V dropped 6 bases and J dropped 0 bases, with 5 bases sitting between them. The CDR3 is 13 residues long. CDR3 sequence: CASRPATNEKLFF. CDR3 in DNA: TGTGCCAGCAGGCCAGCAACTAATGAAAAACTGTTTTTT.

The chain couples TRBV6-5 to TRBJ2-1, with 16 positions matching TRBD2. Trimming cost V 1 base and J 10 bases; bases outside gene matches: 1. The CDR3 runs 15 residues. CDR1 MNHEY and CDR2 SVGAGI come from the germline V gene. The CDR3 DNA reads TGTGCCAGCAGTTACTTGGGACTAGCGGGAGGGGAGCAGTTCTTC. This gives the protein CASSYLGLAGGEQFF.

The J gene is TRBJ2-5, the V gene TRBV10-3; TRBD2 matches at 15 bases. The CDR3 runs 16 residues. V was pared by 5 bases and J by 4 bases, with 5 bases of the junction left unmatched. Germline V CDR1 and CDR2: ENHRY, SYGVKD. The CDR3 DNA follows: TGTGCCATCAGTAAGAGGACTAGCGGGAGGGTAGAGACCCAGTACTTC. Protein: CAISKRTSGRVETQYF.

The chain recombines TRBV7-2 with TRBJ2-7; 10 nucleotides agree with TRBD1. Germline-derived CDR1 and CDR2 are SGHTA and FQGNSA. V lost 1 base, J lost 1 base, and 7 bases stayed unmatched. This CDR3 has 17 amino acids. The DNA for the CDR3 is TGTGCCAGCAGCTTAGTCGGATGGACAGGGGGTTCCTACGAGCAGTACTTC. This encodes CASSLVGWTGGSYEQYF.